The clone carrying this T cell receptor beta chain came up a few times. Its target is unknown. CDR3 length equals 15 residues. Germline V lookup: CDR1 SGHRS, CDR2 YFSETQ. With 4 bases removed from V and 2 bases from J, the gap between germline ends came to 15 bases. This sample was included in a study of T-cell reconstitution after alpha-beta-depleted transplantation in children. Study conclusions and caveats: There were reportedly several hundred expanded graft clones from which alpha-beta T cells came about two months after transplant. Surviving recipient T cells and thymic progenitors underlay high day-60 TCRbeta diversity in some patients. T-cell numbers and diversity one year post-transplant derived largely from freshly generated T cells.

Preparing the TCRbeta library involved the use of unique molecular identifiers. Each CDR3 protein is one row after TCRdb ran MiXCR on the PCR reads. The sample has a few hundred thousand distinct CDR3 sequences; over 25% are singletons. Sequences were derived from PBMCs, sampled before TCRalphabeta/CD19-depleted stem cell transplant. This TCR was sampled from a boy in the first two years of life with Wiskott-Aldrich syndrome, due to receive a stem cell transplant. The genes are TRBV5-1 and TRBJ1-2; D remains unclear. As DNA, the CDR3 is TGCGCCAGCAGCGAGCGCCTTAAGGACAACTATGGCTACACCTTC. The encoded protein is CASSERLKDNYGYTF.